This section outlines one TCR beta chain sequence together with its context. Its antigen is unknown. Unexposed donor CD4+ T cells date from about 2011-2018, before the COVID-19 pandemic. The data are from a study of CD4 T cells in relation to SARS-CoV-2 and coronaviruses. The germline V and J ends were trimmed by 7 bases and 0 bases, with 9 bases remaining between them. Germline loops: CDR1 KGHSH, CDR2 LQKENI. The CDR3 spans 13 residues. Study-wide findings and caveats: This crossreactivity analysis covered spike protein alone, no other viral proteins. According to naive versus memory sequencing, detected responses are memory recall, not newly primed. Monoreactive clones expanded significantly more to SARS-CoV-2 than crossreactive clones did.

The repertoire was sequenced with immunoSEQ multiplex PCR; TCRdb's copy has only in-frame clones and lacks some. The sample includes roughly 61,000 clones, approximately 90% of them seen just once. The sequence came from a human donor in good health. The gene calls are TRBV18 and TRBJ1-1; D ambiguous. Sequences were obtained from memory CD4+ T cells from PBMCs. The CDR3 is CASCRNLNTEAFF. CDR3 DNA: TGTGCCAGCTGCAGGAATTTGAACACTGAAGCTTTCTTT.